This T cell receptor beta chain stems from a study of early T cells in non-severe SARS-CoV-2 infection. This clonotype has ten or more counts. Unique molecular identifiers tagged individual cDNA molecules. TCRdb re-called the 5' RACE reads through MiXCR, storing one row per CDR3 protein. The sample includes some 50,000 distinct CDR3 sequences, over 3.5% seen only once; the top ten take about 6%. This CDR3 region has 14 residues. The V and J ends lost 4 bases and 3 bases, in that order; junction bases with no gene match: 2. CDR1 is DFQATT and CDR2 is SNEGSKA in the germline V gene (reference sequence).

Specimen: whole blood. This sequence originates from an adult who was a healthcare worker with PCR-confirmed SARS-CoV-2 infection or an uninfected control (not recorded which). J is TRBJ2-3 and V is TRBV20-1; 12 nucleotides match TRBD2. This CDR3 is CSAKTSGRTDTQYF. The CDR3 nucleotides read TGCAGTGCTAAAACTAGCGGGAGGACAGATACGCAGTATTTT.